This TCR beta chain was recorded in a study of PD-1 blockade in mismatch repair-deficient tumors. Findings of the study overall: Tumor-resident clones, often undetectable pretreatment in blood, expanded then contracted after pembrolizumab.

With respect to this clone: Its antigen is unidentified.

CDR3 length equals 14 residues. Germline V gives CDR1 SNHLY, CDR2 FYNNEI. Trimming removed 6 bases from V and 3 bases from J, with 14 bases in between. Profiled with immunoSEQ multiplex PCR; TCRdb holds only in-frame clones, not every one. Of some 70,000 clones listed, more than 75% are singletons. All patients were mismatch repair deficient, assessed by either PCR or immunohistochemistry. Specimen: peripheral blood, collected 2 weeks after starting pembrolizumab. The chain uses TRBV2 and TRBJ1-2; D gene ambiguous. This receptor was obtained from an adult with mismatch repair-deficient cancer. DNA for the CDR3: TGTGCCAGCAGCGCCATAACCCGAGACTATGGCTACACCTTC. Protein: CASSAITRDYGYTF.